Given below is one TCR beta chain in context. Per the authors' pipeline: Reference gene primer amplification yielded estimated nucleated cell counts. Profiled with immunoSEQ multiplex PCR; TCRdb holds only in-frame clones, not every one. Clone size and the V and J calls come from that table; the DNA yielded D and trimming. The sample holds approximately 50,000 clones, approximately 85% seen once. This specimen comes from a study of blood T cell repertoires in COVID-19. Study as a whole: Samples of COVID-19 (acute and convalescent) were obtained from the United States, Italy and Spain. T cells, B-cell-depleted T cells, or PBMCs supplied cDNA or gDNA.

This CDR3 comprises 14 residues. Per the germline V gene, CDR1 is MNHEY and CDR2 is SMNVEV (reference sequence). V lost 5 bases, J lost 1 base, and 12 bases lay in between. The genes are TRBV27 and TRBJ2-7; maybe TRBD1 (6 bases). Sequencing was performed on peripheral blood. The sequence came from a man aged 55 to 70 with acute or convalescent COVID-19. This chain's CDR3 is CASSPQGQSYEQYF. The CDR3 DNA follows: TGTGCCAGCAGTCCCCAAGGACAGTCCTACGAGCAGTACTTC.